What follows is one TCR beta chain and its context. Measured with immunoSEQ multiplex PCR; TCRdb has only the in-frame clones, and not every one. The table lists some 430,000 clones, about 90% of them singletons, with 0.55% to 0.75% in the top ten. The data stem from a study of blood T cell repertoires in COVID-19. Specimen: PBMCs or T cells enriched from blood (not recorded which). This TCR derives from a man in his late teens or twenties who had recovered from COVID-19.

The CDR3 region is CASRKTGGLYNEQFF. The CDR3 DNA reads TGTGCCAGCAGGAAAACAGGGGGGCTCTACAATGAGCAGTTCTTC. V usage is TRBV28 and J usage is TRBJ2-1; 8 bases are shared with TRBD1. This CDR3 has 15 amino acids. V lost 6 bases, J lost 3 bases, and 7 bases stayed unmatched. Germline CDR1 is MDHEN and CDR2 is SYDVKM.